This paragraph reports one T cell receptor (beta chain). Profiling relied on immunoSEQ multiplex PCR, and the TCRdb table lists in-frame clones only, not all of them. The sample records about 2.1 million clones, approximately 92% being singletons. This sample is drawn from a study of shared clonotypes between healthy human individuals. Germline CDR1 reads KGHSH; CDR2 reads LQKENI. After removal of 5 bases from V and 1 base from J, the junction contained 7 bases not matched to a gene. The CDR3 covers 15 residues. Naive CD8 cells lacked CD45RO and underwent positive selection for CCR7, leaving out terminally differentiated effector memory CD45RA+ cells.

The gene calls are TRBV18 and TRBJ2-5, with 7 bases matching TRBD1. Sequencing was done on a sample of naive CD8+ T cells from PBMCs. The clonotype comes from a man between 18 and 35 years old in good health. Some clones in this sample may be carry-over from other donors' samples. DNA of the CDR3: TGTGCCAGCTCAGCCGGACAGGCCTTCCAAGAGACCCAGTACTTC. It encodes CASSAGQAFQETQYF.